This is a list of T cell receptor beta chains from one sample in a study of identical twins. TCRdb itself ran the 5' RACE reads through MiXCR, one entry per CDR3 protein. Here the sample spans around 1.7 million distinct CDR3 sequences, about 32% being singletons. Input material: cord blood. These receptors all stem from a newborn girl in good health. The CDR3 runs from the conserved cysteine through the conserved F or W. D genes are given only for firm matches. Part of the rows lack a size; the others show once, few, many or a class for expanded clones.

CDR3 protein: CASSLVGVVVPGPYF
CDR3 DNA: TGTGCCAGCAGCTTAGTTGGAGTGGTGGTTCCGGGTCCGTACTTC
clone size: .
V gene: TRBV11-2
J gene: TRBJ2-5
D gene: .

CDR3 protein: CAWSVWISGTQYF
CDR3 DNA: TGTGCCTGGAGTGTATGGATCTCGGGTACGCAGTATTTT
clone size: .
V gene: TRBV30
J gene: TRBJ2-3
D gene: .

CDR3 protein: CASNYTGTSKPPTDTQYF
CDR3 DNA: TGTGCCAGCAATTACACAGGGACCTCTAAGCCCCCCACAGATACGCAGTATTTT
clone size: .
V gene: TRBV6-5
J gene: TRBJ2-3
D gene: .

CDR3 protein: CATSREGVEQYF
CDR3 DNA: TGTGCCACCAGCAGAGAGGGGGTTGAGCAGTACTTC
clone size: few
V gene: TRBV15
J gene: TRBJ2-5
D gene: .

CDR3 protein: CAISDVYGYTF
CDR3 DNA: TGTGCCATCAGTGACGTCTATGGCTACACCTTC
clone size: few
V gene: TRBV10-3
J gene: TRBJ1-2
D gene: .

CDR3 protein: CASSQTGIGNQPQHF
CDR3 DNA: TGCGCCAGCAGCCAAACCGGGATCGGGAATCAGCCCCAGCATTTT
clone size: .
V gene: TRBV4-1
J gene: TRBJ1-5
D gene: .

CDR3 protein: CAGRQHTGGPGEDGYTF
CDR3 DNA: TGTGCCGGCAGACAACACACAGGGGGCCCAGGAGAGGACGGCTACACCTTC
clone size: .
V gene: TRBV28
J gene: TRBJ1-2
D gene: TRBD1

CDR3 protein: CASSSTVYNSPLHF
CDR3 DNA: TGTGCCAGCAGTTCGACAGTGTATAATTCACCCCTCCACTTT
clone size: .
V gene: TRBV27
J gene: TRBJ1-6
D gene: .

CDR3 protein: CASSQTSGRDTQYF
CDR3 DNA: TGTGCCAGCAGCCAGACTAGCGGGAGGGACACGCAGTATTTT
clone size: .
V gene: TRBV12-3/TRBV12-4
J gene: TRBJ2-3
D gene: TRBD2

CDR3 protein: CASSAPGPGTDTQYF
CDR3 DNA: TGTGCCAGCAGTGCCCCGGGACCAGGCACAGATACGCAGTATTTT
clone size: .
V gene: TRBV28
J gene: TRBJ2-3
D gene: .

CDR3 protein: CASSLSRTVSVTDTQYF
CDR3 DNA: TGTGCCAGCAGTCTCTCTCGGACAGTATCGGTCACAGATACGCAGTATTTT
clone size: .
V gene: TRBV2
J gene: TRBJ2-3
D gene: .

CDR3 protein: CSVSERYTEAFF
CDR3 DNA: TGCAGCGTTTCCGAGAGGTACACTGAAGCTTTCTTT
clone size: once
V gene: TRBV29-1
J gene: TRBJ1-1
D gene: .

CDR3 protein: CASSLRRERVSSYNSPLHF
CDR3 DNA: TGTGCCAGCAGCCTTCGGAGGGAGCGGGTGTCCTCCTATAATTCACCCCTCCACTTT
clone size: few
V gene: TRBV4-2
J gene: TRBJ1-6
D gene: .

CDR3 protein: CASSAPGLAAYNEQFF
CDR3 DNA: TGCGCCAGCAGCGCCCCGGGACTAGCGGCTTACAATGAGCAGTTCTTC
clone size: .
V gene: TRBV5-1
J gene: TRBJ2-1
D gene: TRBD2

CDR3 protein: CAGSLAGRWAYEQYF
CDR3 DNA: TGTGCCGGCAGCTTAGCGGGGCGTTGGGCCTACGAGCAGTACTTC
clone size: .
V gene: TRBV7-2
J gene: TRBJ2-7
D gene: TRBD2

CDR3 protein: CSVDVEGSEQYF
CDR3 DNA: TGCAGCGTTGACGTCGAGGGGAGCGAGCAGTACTTC
clone size: few
V gene: TRBV29-1
J gene: TRBJ2-7
D gene: .

CDR3 protein: CASSPPGNSYNEQYF
CDR3 DNA: TGTGCCAGCTCACCACCCGGGAATTCTTACAATGAGCAGTACTTC
clone size: .
V gene: TRBV18
J gene: TRBJ2-7
D gene: .

CDR3 protein: CSARGSGGSKYNEQFF
CDR3 DNA: TGCAGTGCTAGAGGGTCGGGCGGGAGTAAGTACAATGAGCAGTTCTTC
clone size: few
V gene: TRBV20-1
J gene: TRBJ2-1
D gene: TRBD2

CDR3 protein: CSALTGREDTQYF
CDR3 DNA: TGCAGTGCCTTGACAGGGCGGGAAGATACGCAGTATTTT
clone size: .
V gene: TRBV20-1
J gene: TRBJ2-3
D gene: .

CDR3 protein: CASSLTTGGKDTEAFF
CDR3 DNA: TGTGCCAGCAGCTTAACGACAGGGGGAAAGGACACTGAAGCTTTCTTT
clone size: once
V gene: TRBV7-9
J gene: TRBJ1-1
D gene: TRBD1

CDR3 protein: CASSGTSSYGYTF
CDR3 DNA: TGTGCCAGCAGCGGGACATCCTCCTATGGCTACACCTTC
clone size: .
V gene: TRBV14
J gene: TRBJ1-2
D gene: .

CDR3 protein: CSARFLETQYF
CDR3 DNA: TGCAGTGCTAGGTTTTTGGAGACCCAGTACTTC
clone size: .
V gene: TRBV20-1
J gene: TRBJ2-5
D gene: .

CDR3 protein: CASSLSVGAGSYNSPLHF
CDR3 DNA: TGTGCCAGCAGTTTATCCGTCGGGGCCGGCTCCTATAATTCACCCCTCCACTTT
clone size: .
V gene: TRBV28
J gene: TRBJ1-6
D gene: .

CDR3 protein: CAWADKTSGLQETQYF
CDR3 DNA: TGTGCCTGGGCGGATAAGACTAGTGGCCTACAAGAGACCCAGTACTTC
clone size: .
V gene: TRBV30
J gene: TRBJ2-5
D gene: .

CDR3 protein: CAISGGALEKLFF
CDR3 DNA: TGTGCCATCAGTGGGGGGGCGCTTGAAAAACTGTTTTTT
clone size: .
V gene: TRBV10-3
J gene: TRBJ1-4
D gene: .

CDR3 protein: CASSFFSGRLIDEQYF
CDR3 DNA: TGTGCCAGCAGTTTTTTCTCGGGCAGGTTGATCGACGAGCAGTACTTC
clone size: many
V gene: TRBV12-3/TRBV12-4
J gene: TRBJ2-7
D gene: .

CDR3 protein: CASSLSGGHIYNEQFF
CDR3 DNA: TGTGCCAGCAGCTTAAGCGGGGGCCACATATACAATGAGCAGTTCTTC
clone size: few
V gene: TRBV7-2
J gene: TRBJ2-1
D gene: TRBD2

CDR3 protein: CASSPPGQLGCTF
CDR3 DNA: TGTGCCAGCTCACCACCTGGACAGTTGGGCTGCACCTTC
clone size: .
V gene: TRBV18
J gene: TRBJ1-2
D gene: .

CDR3 protein: CASSLATSGIWAEQFF
CDR3 DNA: TGTGCCAGCAGCTTAGCGACTAGCGGGATTTGGGCTGAGCAGTTCTTC
clone size: few
V gene: TRBV7-6
J gene: TRBJ2-1
D gene: TRBD2

CDR3 protein: CASSSGRVRETQYF
CDR3 DNA: TGTGCCAGTAGTAGCGGGAGAGTCCGGGAGACCCAGTACTTC
clone size: few
V gene: TRBV27
J gene: TRBJ2-5
D gene: TRBD2

CDR3 protein: CASSEFRREDNYGYTF
CDR3 DNA: TGTGCCAGCAGTGAATTCAGGCGGGAGGATAACTATGGCTACACCTTC
clone size: .
V gene: TRBV6-1
J gene: TRBJ1-2
D gene: .

CDR3 protein: CASSPHGADYEQYF
CDR3 DNA: TGTGCCAGCAGTCCGCACGGAGCAGACTACGAGCAGTACTTC
clone size: few
V gene: TRBV6-2/TRBV6-3
J gene: TRBJ2-7
D gene: .

CDR3 protein: CASSSPGTGVSEAFF
CDR3 DNA: TGTGCCAGCAGTTCACCCGGGACAGGTGTGAGTGAAGCTTTCTTT
clone size: .
V gene: TRBV6-5
J gene: TRBJ1-1
D gene: TRBD1

CDR3 protein: CASNRLAYNEQFF
CDR3 DNA: TGTGCCAGCAACCGACTAGCCTACAATGAGCAGTTCTTC
clone size: .
V gene: TRBV6-5
J gene: TRBJ2-1
D gene: .

CDR3 protein: CASSLRGFAFF
CDR3 DNA: TGTGCCAGCAGTTTACGAGGTTTCGCTTTCTTT
clone size: .
V gene: TRBV12-3/TRBV12-4
J gene: TRBJ1-1
D gene: .

CDR3 protein: CASSGTIGGSTQYF
CDR3 DNA: TGTGCCAGCTCGGGGACTATCGGAGGGTCTACGCAGTATTTT
clone size: .
V gene: TRBV18
J gene: TRBJ2-3
D gene: TRBD2

CDR3 protein: CASSELSGTGDTQYF
CDR3 DNA: TGTGCCAGCAGTGAATTGAGCGGGACCGGAGATACGCAGTATTTT
clone size: few
V gene: TRBV25-1
J gene: TRBJ2-3
D gene: TRBD2

CDR3 protein: CSASGTGRANEQFF
CDR3 DNA: TGCAGTGCTTCCGGGACAGGGCGTGCCAATGAGCAGTTCTTC
clone size: .
V gene: TRBV20-1
J gene: TRBJ2-1
D gene: TRBD1

CDR3 protein: CASTTGLAGTYNEQFF
CDR3 DNA: TGTGCCAGCACCACGGGACTAGCGGGTACCTACAATGAGCAGTTCTTC
clone size: many
V gene: TRBV12-3/TRBV12-4
J gene: TRBJ2-1
D gene: TRBD2

CDR3 protein: CASSQSRGITYNSPLHF
CDR3 DNA: TGCGCCAGCAGCCAAAGCCGCGGGATAACCTATAATTCACCCCTCCACTTT
clone size: .
V gene: TRBV4-1
J gene: TRBJ1-6
D gene: .

CDR3 protein: CSANLAGVSYNEQYF
CDR3 DNA: TGCAGTGCTAACTTAGCGGGAGTGAGCTACAATGAGCAGTACTTC
clone size: .
V gene: TRBV20-1
J gene: TRBJ2-7
D gene: TRBD2

CDR3 protein: CSARASLAGGPDTQYF
CDR3 DNA: TGCAGTGCTAGGGCAAGCTTAGCGGGAGGCCCAGATACGCAGTATTTT
clone size: few
V gene: TRBV20-1
J gene: TRBJ2-3
D gene: TRBD2

CDR3 protein: CASSLALINGYTF
CDR3 DNA: TGTGCCAGCAGTTTAGCTCTCATCAATGGCTACACCTTC
clone size: few
V gene: TRBV28
J gene: TRBJ1-2
D gene: .

CDR3 protein: CASSFDPSGGLNEQFF
CDR3 DNA: TGCGCCAGCAGCTTTGACCCCAGCGGGGGACTCAATGAGCAGTTCTTC
clone size: few
V gene: TRBV5-1
J gene: TRBJ2-1
D gene: TRBD2

CDR3 protein: CASSSYGRGVGTDTQYF
CDR3 DNA: TGTGCCAGCAGCTCCTACGGGCGGGGGGTCGGCACAGATACGCAGTATTTT
clone size: few
V gene: TRBV11-2
J gene: TRBJ2-3
D gene: TRBD2

CDR3 protein: CASKAYNEQFF
CDR3 DNA: TGTGCCAGCAAGGCCTACAATGAGCAGTTCTTC
clone size: many
V gene: TRBV12-3/TRBV12-4
J gene: TRBJ2-1
D gene: .

CDR3 protein: CSVEGTDEGSTDTQYF
CDR3 DNA: TGCAGCGTTGAAGGGACGGACGAGGGGAGCACAGATACGCAGTATTTT
clone size: few
V gene: TRBV29-1
J gene: TRBJ2-3
D gene: .

CDR3 protein: CASSPGLAAFNEQYF
CDR3 DNA: TGTGCCAGCAGCCCGGGACTAGCGGCGTTCAATGAGCAGTACTTC
clone size: once
V gene: TRBV3-1
J gene: TRBJ2-5
D gene: TRBD2

CDR3 protein: CASGSFPSGPKPQGHTDTQYF
CDR3 DNA: TGTGCTAGTGGTTCGTTTCCCTCGGGACCTAAACCTCAAGGTCACACAGATACGCAGTATTTT
clone size: few
V gene: TRBV12-5
J gene: TRBJ2-3
D gene: .

CDR3 protein: CASSLLAGTQYF
CDR3 DNA: TGTGCCAGCAGCTTACTAGCCGGTACGCAGTATTTT
clone size: many
V gene: TRBV7-2
J gene: TRBJ2-3
D gene: .

CDR3 protein: CATRLFYNERFF
CDR3 DNA: TGTGCCACCAGGCTTTTCTACAATGAGCGGTTCTTC
clone size: .
V gene: TRBV24-1
J gene: TRBJ2-1
D gene: .

CDR3 protein: CASSLGIYTDMQYF
CDR3 DNA: TGTGCCAGCAGCCTGGGGATTTACACAGATATGCAGTATTTT
clone size: .
V gene: TRBV7-2
J gene: TRBJ2-3
D gene: .

CDR3 protein: CATSRVWTRLASAYEQYF
CDR3 DNA: TGTGCCACCAGCAGGGTCTGGACTAGGCTAGCGAGTGCCTACGAGCAGTACTTC
clone size: .
V gene: TRBV15
J gene: TRBJ2-7
D gene: TRBD2

CDR3 protein: CASSLSPGLVDNEQFF
CDR3 DNA: TGTGCCAGCAGCTTATCCCCGGGACTAGTAGACAATGAGCAGTTCTTC
clone size: .
V gene: TRBV13
J gene: TRBJ2-1
D gene: TRBD2

CDR3 protein: CASSLGGGPFYGYTF
CDR3 DNA: TGTGCCAGCAGTTTAGGGGGGGGGCCTTTCTATGGCTACACCTTC
clone size: .
V gene: TRBV28
J gene: TRBJ1-2
D gene: .